This TCR beta chain was recovered during a study of cytomegalovirus exposure and HLA in healthy donors (dated by TCRdb to 2017 to 2019). In the study overall: In an earlier analysis of some 550 of the donors, 250 to 350 Gb of sequence data and 90 million to 130 million unique TCR beta sequences from 180 million or so T cells were reported. Approximately 310 gigabases of sequencing data and 78 million or so unique TCR sequences were included in an early release covering under 650 HLA-typed donors. Of the roughly 400 genotyped donors, roughly 76% were placed in the genetic ancestry cluster associated with self-reported Caucasian donors. The study aimed to test whether cataloging public T cell receptors could reveal signatures of past pathogen exposure. The study used immunosequencing to profile the T cell repertoires of about 670 subjects and linked those repertoires to cytomegalovirus serostatus. Along with the roughly 670-subject first cohort, a separate validation cohort of 120 different subjects was used. To predict cytomegalovirus infection status, the study brought together high-throughput TCR immunosequencing, statistical association of individual TCRs with disease status, and machine learning. A later analysis re-analyzed previously published TCR beta repertoires from roughly 600 donors and added high-resolution HLA genotyping to study TCR occurrence patterns. Rather than drawing on any new phenotypic data, the later analysis identified candidate immune exposures from TCR beta sequences and the way those sequences occurred across donors. To decide whether each TCR beta V gene segment behaved as functional or pseudogenic, an earlier analysis of approximately 600 of the donors relied on high-throughput TCR beta sequencing. Donor age, sex, ethnicity and CMV serostatus were compiled together with the repertoire data. In a later genetic analysis, genome-wide SNP genotypes for about three fifths of the roughly 670 donors were used, and that subset was treated as a discovery cohort. All discovery cohort repertoires had been generated using a single sequencing platform. Both class I and class II loci were covered by HLA typing, at four-digit resolution. The number of typed donors differed by locus: about 620-640 for A, B, C, DRB1 and DQB1; 500 to 550 for DQA1; approximately 600 for DPA1; and about 450 for DPB1. Roughly 5 DR-DQ haplotypes were treated as single units for association and clustering because of strong linkage in the cohort. On average, 235,054 unique TCR beta nucleotide sequences were sequenced per donor among 398 genotyped donors of the cohort, with around 19% of those sequences being non-productive.

The cohort was made up of 666 healthy bone marrow donors. At the time of sampling, all cohort members were nominally healthy, though unrecorded immune exposures were likely present. The donor was CMV seronegative and belonged to the group of over 300 seronegative cohort members. Every donor gave a peripheral blood sample, and the peripheral blood mononuclear cells from that sample were used for TCR beta sequencing. The Qiagen DNeasy Blood Extraction Kit was used to extract genomic DNA from the blood cell samples. Note on this clone: Its antigen is currently not known. One base away there is no much larger clone; base qualities are not given.

Broad study findings and their caveats: In a later genetic analysis, a missense DCLRE1C variant was associated with V-gene and J-gene trimming of TCR beta chains, and the association was replicated in an independent cohort. In a later analysis, several top co-occurrence clusters were reported to appear linked to parvovirus B19, influenza, CMV and Epstein-Barr virus. Roughly uniform sequencing depth across donors was assumed in presence/absence analyses, although this assumption may not hold. Because HLA typing was unavailable for some donors at each locus, only the typed subset was used in association tests. In the study, around 150 TCR beta chains were listed as associated with cytomegalovirus. In vitro tests confirmed that a few of the cytomegalovirus-associated TCR beta chains recognize cytomegalovirus antigens. Cytomegalovirus status was reported to be diagnosed by the classifier with high specificity and sensitivity in both the original and validation cohorts. A cluster of highly shared sequence variants was judged likely to represent a technical artifact of the sequencing pipeline. Most CMV-associated TCR beta chains appeared to be HLA-restricted in a later analysis, and the HLA associations seemed to be driven largely by CMV exposure. For the cohort, immune exposure information was limited to CMV serostatus. A later analysis found that TCR association rates varied across HLA loci, with DRB1 alleles showing the most associated TCRs and HLA-C alleles the fewest. A later analysis associated about 17,000 TCR beta sequences with specific HLA alleles at a false discovery rate of 0.05. Some IMGT-functional V segments, including TRBV6-2 and TRBV6-3, could not be distinguished by the 87-base-pair reads and were therefore excluded. Most TCR sequences were observed very rarely across donors, whereas some public TCRs were present in many individuals. Linkage disequilibrium might explain the correlated functional status among segregating V segments, but an unknown experimental factor could not be ruled out. A later analysis found that HLA-associated TCR beta chains were more clonally expanded and had lower generation probabilities than equally common non-associated chains. Broadly in line with IMGT annotations, most TCR beta V segments showed up in productive rearrangements about 87% or about 30% of the time in an earlier analysis of 450 to 600 of the donors. In this cohort, only TCR beta chains were sequenced, and detectable features were limited by the absence of alpha or paired-chain data. When HLA alleles, especially DR and DQ, strongly co-occurred, TCR associations were difficult to assign to individual alleles. A further reported finding was that TCR beta sequences accurately predicted the HLA-A and HLA-B alleles for most subjects in the first cohort. Because counts were too low, seventeen rarely observed V segments, including chromosome 9 orphons, were left out of the earlier analysis of a few hundred of the donors. A later genetic analysis reported fewer N-insertions in productive TCRs among donors in an Asian-associated ancestry cluster than the 666-donor mean. It was suggested by the authors that the approach could potentially be generalized to other disease states and immunological phenotypes.

Library generation was performed with the immunoSEQ multiplex PCR assay. For the multiplex PCR, a mixture combining 60 forward primers for TCR Vbeta segments and 13 reverse primers for TCR Jbeta segments was used. The CDR3 region of rearranged TCR beta genes was amplified from genomic DNA with a multiplex PCR assay. The amplified TCR beta libraries were sequenced on the Illumina HiSeq System as 87-base-pair reads. Per the original workflow: Across the 600 to 700 repertoires, a later analysis counted 80 million or so unique TCR beta chains, around 11 million of which were shared by at least two donors. Raw reads were error-corrected and collapsed into unique sequences with a nearest-neighbor algorithm that merged closely related sequences to remove PCR and sequencing errors. CDR3 sequences were aligned to IMGT reference sequences to assign V, D and J gene segments. For a sequence to be retained, at least a six-nucleotide match to both a V gene segment and a J gene segment was required. Rearrangements were called productive when the CDR3 lacked stop codons and stayed in frame with V and J; all others were non-productive. Following IMGT convention, CDR3 was defined as the stretch from the second conserved V-encoded cysteine to the conserved J-encoded phenylalanine. Sequences without an unambiguous match to a single V gene segment were excluded from the earlier analysis of 587 of the donors. In an earlier analysis of 587 of the donors, a V segment was called functional when productive rearrangements were above 56.7%, and segregating when the standard deviation between donors exceeded 5%. A statistical classification framework was built for diagnosing cytomegalovirus status from the catalog of TCR beta chain sequences. In a later analysis, TCR nucleotide sequences were compared against IMGT/GENE-DB human TR gene sequences so that V and J genes could be assigned. Using the TCRdist pipeline, a later analysis assigned CDR3 sequences along with most-parsimonious VDJ recombination scenarios. In a later analysis, each TCR beta chain was defined by its CDR3 amino acid sequence together with its V-gene family, and reads without a unique V-gene family were excluded. As a way to deal with suspected cross-contamination and a sequencing artifact, a later analysis dropped 450 to 600 nucleotide sequences that were highly shared and had low generation probability. In a later analysis, a clonal expansion index for each public chain was calculated from normalized within-repertoire ranks of inferred template counts. In a later analysis, generation probabilities were computed using a VDJ recombination model fitted to out-of-frame rearrangements, and the results were checked against IGoR. In a later analysis, TCR-TCR, TCR-HLA and TCR-CMV co-occurrence was scored with hypergeometric tests, and a repertoire-size bias correction was applied to TCR pairs. In a later analysis, false discovery rates were estimated by permuting HLA or CMV assignments 20 times. In a later analysis, co-occurring TCRs were grouped using DBSCAN, with TCRdist sequence similarity added in when clustering inside HLA-allele-positive subsets. Repertoires with fewer than 30,000 or more than 120,000 public chains were left out of co-occurrence clustering, as were four to six repertoires with anomalous nucleotide sharing. In its TCRdb copy, this immuneACCESS table keeps in-frame sequences only and misses some clones. Where compared with another copy, unresolved V genes explain less than half of these, and the others have no known cause. The DNA gave D and trimming, while V, J and clone size come from that table. Present in this sample are under 250,000 clones, 65% to 85% of which were seen just once. The ten largest make up approximately 3% of the sample.

According to the germline V gene (reference sequence), CDR1 reads LNHDA and CDR2 reads SQIVND. The CDR3 has 15 amino acids, counting the end cysteine and phenylalanine. CDR3 DNA only is kept here, 45 bases in frame from base 1. For this chain, trimming is 2 bases at the V end and 5 bases at the J end, and the number of junction bases without a gene match is 4. Recombination connected TRBV19 to TRBJ2-1; 9 of the junction bases match TRBD1. The sequenced sample was PBMCs. The sequence was obtained from a young woman in good health and CMV-seronegative. At the DNA level, the sequence is TGTGCCAGTAGTATATTCGGGACAGGGCACAATGAGCAGTTCTTC. It translates to CASSIFGTGHNEQFF.